Included here is one T cell receptor beta chain sequence, with context. Its antigen is not known. CDR1 and CDR2 from the germline V gene are SNHLY and FYNNEI. The CDR3 length is 14 residues. V was pared by 10 bases and J by 4 bases, with 7 bases of the junction left unmatched. It was at deep level that the assay was run. Using about 220 ng DNA, about 29,000 T cell genomes, the sorted-subset replicate PCRs were run. Produced via immunoSEQ multiplex PCR; TCRdb's table is partial and in-frame only. This sample has 2 million or so clones, with roughly 95% found just once. This sample was included in a study of shared clonotypes between healthy human individuals. CD45RO-negative, CCR7-selected cells formed the naive CD8 fraction, which excluded terminally differentiated effector memory CD45RA+ cells. Overall study findings and caveats: The sharing of roughly 5% of naive CD4 clonotypes was seen across a handful of donors. Blood was the only sampled material, and tissue repertoires likely differ.

V gene TRBV2 combines with J gene TRBJ2-1, with 10 bases aligning to TRBD2. This receptor was identified in a man younger than 30 in good health. The sequenced sample was naive CD8+ T cells sorted from blood. The CDR3 bases are TGTGCCACCAACTCAGCGGGAGGGTACAATGAGCAGTTCTTC. This sequence encodes CATNSAGGYNEQFF.